What follows are 16 T cell receptor beta chains derived from one specimen sequenced in a study of blood T cell repertoires in COVID-19 (dated by TCRdb to the early 2020s). The library came from the immunoSEQ multiplex PCR assay. Held by TCRdb, this immuneACCESS table contains in-frame sequences only and omits some clones. Under half of the omission traces to an unresolved V gene where checked; the cause of the rest is unknown. This sample holds around 81,000 clones; over 75% were observed only once. The top ten clonotypes cover 7.3% of the sample. Specimen: peripheral blood. The receptors derive from a man aged 65-85 years with acute or convalescent COVID-19.

There are a few counts of this clone. Here the CDR3 reads CASTGQGVINYGYTF. The CDR3 DNA sequence: TGTGCCAGCACCGGACAGGGCGTTATTAACTATGGCTACACCTTC. This chain uses TRBV2 with TRBJ1-2; 8 bases are shared with TRBD1. Germline V CDR1 and CDR2: SNHLY, FYNNEI. V lost 7 bases and J lost 1; bases outside the gene matches: 8. This CDR3 is 15 amino acids long. The full variable domain, completed using reference TRBV2 and TRBJ1-2, is EPEVTQTPSHQVTQMGQEVILRCVPISNHLYFYWYRQILGQKVEFLVSFYNNEISEKSEIFDDQFSVERPDGSNFTLKIRSTKLEDSAMYFCASTGQGVINYGYTFGSGTRLTVV.

CDR3 sequence (DNA): TGCGCCAGCAGCCAAGGGGCAGGGGGCGTATACGAGCAGTACTTC. It translates to CASSQGAGGVYEQYF. The V call is TRBV4-1, the J call TRBJ2-7, with 8 bases lining up with TRBD1. This CDR3 has 15 residues. Per the germline V gene, CDR1 is MGHRA and CDR2 is YSYEKL. V lost 1 base to trimming and J lost 4 bases; unmatched junction nucleotides: 6.

Only one count was recorded for this clone. This chain links TRBV2 with TRBJ2-2, with 11 positions matching TRBD2. In germline, CDR1 is SNHLY, CDR2 FYNNEI. After removal of 4 bases from V and 4 bases from J, the junction contained 5 bases not matched to a gene. CDR3 length: 16 residues. The CDR3 region has the DNA TGTGCCAGCAGTGTAGGAACTAGCGGGAGCACCGGGGAGCTGTTTTTT. It encodes CASSVGTSGSTGELFF.

This chain joins TRBV10-3 and TRBJ1-2; D is unresolved. V lost 6 bases and J lost 10, with 15 bases in between. Germline values: CDR1 ENHRY, CDR2 SYGVKD. The CDR3 loop spans 12 amino acids. Here the CDR3 DNA reads TGTGCCATCAGCACCGGGAGGGAGGACTACACCTTC. This encodes CAISTGREDYTF.

This clone has a handful of counts. This chain uses TRBV6-5 with TRBJ1-1; D unresolved. The CDR3 sequence is 14 residues long. Germline V gene sequence: CDR1 MNHEY, CDR2 SVGAGI. V shed 0 bases and J shed 5 bases, with 10 bases lying between them. CDR3 loop: CASSYSRTGTEAFF. For the CDR3, the DNA is TGTGCCAGCAGTTACTCGAGGACGGGGACTGAAGCTTTCTTT.

The chain recombines TRBV27 with TRBJ1-1, with 7 bases matching TRBD1. The CDR3 extends over 13 amino acids. Trimming took 8 bases from V and 5 from J; bases not matched to a gene: 8. CDR1 is MNHEY and CDR2 is SMNVEV in the germline V gene (reference sequence). CDR3 loop: CASRPGGRTEAFF. For the CDR3, the DNA is TGTGCCAGCCGACCAGGGGGAAGGACTGAAGCTTTCTTT.

The V and J genes are TRBV5-4 and TRBJ1-2; D gene unclear. CDR3 length: 13 amino acids. Trimming removed 5 bases at V and 6 bases at J, with 14 bases between. CDR1 SGHNT and CDR2 YYREEE come from the germline V gene (reference sequence). The CDR3 region has the DNA TGTGCCAGCAGACAACCGGGTTCGAATGGCTACACCTTC. It encodes CASRQPGSNGYTF.

The chain employs TRBV12-3 or TRBV12-4 and TRBJ1-1; TRBD1 might be the D (6 bases). CDR3 size: 13 residues. V lost 4 bases, J lost 3 bases, and 9 bases lay in between. The CDR3 DNA reads TGTGCCAGCAGTTCCCAGGGGTACACTGAAGCTTTCTTT. This encodes CASSSQGYTEAFF.

The CDR3 sequence is CASSLSSANEKLFF. CDR3 in DNA: TGTGCCAGCAGCTTATCGTCAGCTAATGAAAAACTGTTTTTT. The chain couples TRBV7-9 to TRBJ1-4; D is undetermined. The CDR3 loop spans 14 amino acids. V lost 2 bases to trimming and J lost 3 bases, with 7 bases between them. Germline loops: CDR1 SEHNR, CDR2 FQNEAQ (reference sequence). Drawing the rest from reference TRBV7-9 and TRBJ1-4, the complete variable domain is DTGVSQNPRHKITKRGQNVTFRCDPISEHNRLYWYRQTLGQGPEFLTYFQNEAQLEKSRLLSDRFSAERPKGSFSTLEIQRTEQGDSAMYLCASSLSSANEKLFFGSGTQLSVL.

The chain uses TRBV19 and TRBJ1-5; 7 bases align to TRBD1. The CDR3 runs 16 residues. Trimming cost V 6 bases and J 0 bases; bases outside gene matches: 8. The germline V gene encodes CDR1 LNHDA and CDR2 SQIVND (reference sequence). This CDR3 reads CASRSTGTISNQPQHF. CDR3 coding DNA: TGTGCCAGTAGATCGACAGGGACAATTAGCAATCAGCCCCAGCATTTT.

The V gene is TRBV19, the J gene TRBJ1-4; 11 bases are shared with TRBD1. The CDR3 is 15 residues long. V shed 6 bases and J 4 bases; nucleotides not matched to a gene: 4. CDR1 LNHDA and CDR2 SQIVND come from the germline V gene (reference sequence). CDR3 sequence (DNA): TGTGCCAGTAGGGACAGGGGGCAGAGTAATGAAAAACTGTTTTTT. Amino acids: CASRDRGQSNEKLFF.

This clone was found a few times. CDR3 amino acids: CASSLVRGGQDTQYF. DNA for the CDR3: TGTGCCAGCAGCTTAGTCCGGGGGGGCCAAGATACGCAGTATTTT. This chain connects TRBV7-7 to TRBJ2-3; 8 bases agree with TRBD2. The trim removed 1 base at V and 5 bases at J, leaving 5 bases unmatched. Germline CDR1 SSHAT, CDR2 FNYEAQ (reference sequence). The CDR3 length is 15 residues.

The rearrangement joins TRBV3-1 (or the pseudogene TRBV3-2) to TRBJ2-7, with 10 bases aligning to TRBD2. Germline V lookup: CDR1 LGHDT, CDR2 YNNKEL (reference sequence). The CDR3 runs to 14 residues. V was pared by 5 bases and J by 0 bases, with 1 base of the junction left unmatched. CDR3 DNA: TGTGCCAGCAGCTGGACTAGCGGCTCCTACGAGCAGTACTTC. Amino acid sequence: CASSWTSGSYEQYF.

This clone was detected only once. CDR3 residues: CASSGYGTGERLYNEQFF. The CDR3 DNA is TGTGCCAGTAGTGGGTACGGGACAGGGGAGCGGTTGTACAATGAGCAGTTCTTC. This sequence joins TRBV19 and TRBJ2-1; 10 bases line up with TRBD1. CDR1 is LNHDA and CDR2 is SQIVND in the germline V gene (reference sequence). This CDR3 is built from 18 residues. Trimming took 5 bases from V and 4 from J; bases not matched to a gene: 14. The full variable domain, in which reference TRBV19 and TRBJ2-1 provide the parts outside the CDR3, is DGGITQSPKYLFRKEGQNVTLSCEQNLNHDAMYWYRQDPGQGLRLIYYSQIVNDFQKGDIAEGYSVSREKKESFPLTVTSAQKNPTAFYLCASSGYGTGERLYNEQFFGPGTRLTVL.

The rearrangement links TRBV5-1 to TRBJ2-7; 10 positions agree with TRBD1. Germline CDR1 and CDR2: SGHRS and YFSETQ. The junction had 8 bases not matched to a gene; V was cut back by 5 bases and J by 3 bases. The CDR3 loop spans 15 amino acids. This CDR3 reads CASSPTGQGGYEQYF. Here the CDR3 DNA reads TGCGCCAGCAGTCCAACCGGACAGGGGGGCTACGAGCAGTACTTC.

This chain connects TRBV3-1 (or the pseudogene TRBV3-2) to TRBJ2-7; D perhaps matches TRBD2 (6 bases). CDR1 is LGHDT, CDR2 YNNKEL, per germline (reference sequence). The CDR3 sequence is 12 residues long. Trimming removed 1 base at V and 6 bases at J, with 7 bases between. DNA of the CDR3: TGTGCCAGCAGCCAAGTGGGGGGCGAGCAGTACTTC. It translates to CASSQVGGEQYF.